A selection of T cell receptor beta chains follows, all from one sample in a study of shared clonotypes between healthy human individuals. Method: immunoSEQ multiplex PCR; TCRdb's copy keeps in-frame clones and lacks some. The sample has a few million clones, 85% to 95% seen once; the top ten hold more than 1.5%. Input material: naive CD8+ T cells from PBMCs. These receptor sequences come from a man younger than 30 in good health. Some clones in this sample may be carry-over from other donors' samples. CDR3s include the opening cysteine and the closing phenylalanine or tryptophan. Only some rows state a clone size, as once, few, many or a class for expanded clones.

j_call: TRBJ2-7; clone_size: .; v_call: TRBV28; cdr3_aa: CASSSPHEGEFYEQYF
j_call: TRBJ2-5; clone_size: .; v_call: TRBV5-6; cdr3_aa: CASSLWRIGLAGQETQYF
j_call: TRBJ2-7; clone_size: .; v_call: TRBV7-7; cdr3_aa: CASSLAVGREQYF
j_call: TRBJ2-5; clone_size: once; v_call: TRBV7-9; cdr3_aa: CASSLGRRETETQYF
j_call: TRBJ2-7; clone_size: .; v_call: TRBV7-8; cdr3_aa: CASSPTGSSYEQYF
j_call: TRBJ1-1; clone_size: .; v_call: TRBV5-1; cdr3_aa: CASRPPLGAEAFF
j_call: TRBJ2-1; clone_size: .; v_call: TRBV5-1; cdr3_aa: CASRLGANEQFF
j_call: TRBJ2-1; clone_size: .; v_call: TRBV9; cdr3_aa: CASASGNHNEQFF
j_call: TRBJ2-1; clone_size: .; v_call: TRBV7-3; cdr3_aa: CASSWGLAGGYNEQFF
j_call: TRBJ2-7; clone_size: .; v_call: TRBV27; cdr3_aa: CASSVGTGWTYEQYF
j_call: TRBJ2-1; clone_size: .; v_call: TRBV7-2; cdr3_aa: CASSSKVVLGTSSYNEQFF
j_call: TRBJ1-2; clone_size: .; v_call: TRBV6-5; cdr3_aa: CASSYRTGYGYTF
j_call: TRBJ1-5; clone_size: .; v_call: TRBV13; cdr3_aa: CASSLGPGLSAGQPQHF
j_call: TRBJ2-5; clone_size: .; v_call: TRBV21-1; cdr3_aa: CASSYRDKGETQYF
j_call: TRBJ2-7; clone_size: .; v_call: TRBV7-2; cdr3_aa: CASSLGAGKGYEQYF
j_call: TRBJ1-5; clone_size: .; v_call: TRBV6-1; cdr3_aa: CASSGWGANQPQHF
j_call: TRBJ1-2; clone_size: .; v_call: TRBV19; cdr3_aa: CASSIVPRDYGYTF
j_call: TRBJ1-1; clone_size: once; v_call: TRBV27; cdr3_aa: CASSSRYALRNTEAFF